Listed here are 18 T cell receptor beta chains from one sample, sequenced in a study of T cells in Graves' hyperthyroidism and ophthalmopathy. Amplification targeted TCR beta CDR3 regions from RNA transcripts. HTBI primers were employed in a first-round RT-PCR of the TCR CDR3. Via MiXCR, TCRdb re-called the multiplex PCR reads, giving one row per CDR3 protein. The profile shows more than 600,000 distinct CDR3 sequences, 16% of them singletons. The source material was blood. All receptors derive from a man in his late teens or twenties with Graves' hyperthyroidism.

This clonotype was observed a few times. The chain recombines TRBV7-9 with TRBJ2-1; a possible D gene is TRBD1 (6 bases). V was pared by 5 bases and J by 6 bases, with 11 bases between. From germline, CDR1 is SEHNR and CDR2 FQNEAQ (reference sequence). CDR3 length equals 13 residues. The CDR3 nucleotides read TGTGCCAGCAGCGCAAAAGGGGGCAATGAGCAGTTCTTC. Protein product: CASSAKGGNEQFF.

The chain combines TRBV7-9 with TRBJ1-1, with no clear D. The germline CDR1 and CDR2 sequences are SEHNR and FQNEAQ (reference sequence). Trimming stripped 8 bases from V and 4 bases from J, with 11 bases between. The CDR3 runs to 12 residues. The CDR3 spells CASDMDSTEAFF. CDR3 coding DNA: TGTGCCAGCGATATGGACTCCACTGAAGCTTTCTTT.

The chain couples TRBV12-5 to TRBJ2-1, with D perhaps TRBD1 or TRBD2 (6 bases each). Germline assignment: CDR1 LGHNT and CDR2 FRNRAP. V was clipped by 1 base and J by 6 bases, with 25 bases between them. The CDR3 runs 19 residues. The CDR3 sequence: CASGLAPFGGFRSFNEQFF. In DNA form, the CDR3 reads TGTGCTAGTGGTTTGGCCCCGTTCGGGGGCTTTAGGAGTTTCAATGAGCAGTTCTTC.

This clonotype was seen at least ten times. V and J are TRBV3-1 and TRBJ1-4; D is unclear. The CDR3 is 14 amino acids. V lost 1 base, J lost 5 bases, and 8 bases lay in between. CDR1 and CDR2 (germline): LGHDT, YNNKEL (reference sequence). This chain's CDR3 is CASSQGRQNEKLFF. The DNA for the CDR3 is TGTGCCAGCAGCCAAGGTCGGCAAAATGAAAAACTGTTTTTT.

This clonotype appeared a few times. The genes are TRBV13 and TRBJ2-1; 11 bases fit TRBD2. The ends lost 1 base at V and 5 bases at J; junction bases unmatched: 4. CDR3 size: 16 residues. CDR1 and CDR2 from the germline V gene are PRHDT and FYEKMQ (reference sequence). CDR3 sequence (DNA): TGTGCCAGCAGCTTAGTTCCGGGACTAGCGGACAATGAGCAGTTCTTC. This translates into CASSLVPGLADNEQFF.

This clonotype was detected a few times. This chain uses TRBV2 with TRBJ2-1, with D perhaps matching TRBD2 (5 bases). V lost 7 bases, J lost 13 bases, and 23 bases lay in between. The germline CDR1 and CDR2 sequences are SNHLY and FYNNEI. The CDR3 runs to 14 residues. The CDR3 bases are TGTGCCAGCACCAGCGACACCGTAGCGAAAACTCAGTTCTTC. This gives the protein CASTSDTVAKTQFF.

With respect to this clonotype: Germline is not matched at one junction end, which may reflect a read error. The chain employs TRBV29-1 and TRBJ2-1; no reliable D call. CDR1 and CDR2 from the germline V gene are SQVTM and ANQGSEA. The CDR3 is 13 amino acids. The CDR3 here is CSIDVSSYNEQFF. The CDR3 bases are TGCAGCATTGACGTGAGTTCCTACAATGAGCAGTTCTTC.

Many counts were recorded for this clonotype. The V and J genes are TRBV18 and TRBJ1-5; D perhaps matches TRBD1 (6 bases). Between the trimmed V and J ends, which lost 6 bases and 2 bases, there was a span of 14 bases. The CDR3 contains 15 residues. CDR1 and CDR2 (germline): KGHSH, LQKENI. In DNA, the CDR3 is TGTGCCAGCTCCGAAGGGGGTGGGCGCAATCAGCCCCAGCATTTT. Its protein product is CASSEGGGRNQPQHF.

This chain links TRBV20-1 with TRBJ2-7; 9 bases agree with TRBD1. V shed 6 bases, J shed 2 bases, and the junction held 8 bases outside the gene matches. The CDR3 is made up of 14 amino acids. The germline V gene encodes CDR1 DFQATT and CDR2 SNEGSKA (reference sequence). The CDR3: CSALDRGVTYEQYF. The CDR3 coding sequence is TGCAGTGCACTGGACAGGGGCGTCACCTACGAGCAGTACTTC.

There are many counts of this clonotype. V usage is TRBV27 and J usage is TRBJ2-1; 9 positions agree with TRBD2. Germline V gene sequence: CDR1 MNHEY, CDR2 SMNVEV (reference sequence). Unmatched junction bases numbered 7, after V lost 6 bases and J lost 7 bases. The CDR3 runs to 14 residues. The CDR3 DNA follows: TGTGCCAGCAGAGTAGCGGGAGAGGGGAATGAGCAGTTCTTC. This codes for CASRVAGEGNEQFF.

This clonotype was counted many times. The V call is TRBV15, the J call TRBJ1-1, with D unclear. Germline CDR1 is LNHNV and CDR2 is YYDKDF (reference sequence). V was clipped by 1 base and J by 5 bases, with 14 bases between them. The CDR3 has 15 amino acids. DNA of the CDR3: TGTGCCACCAGCAGAGCGAACAGCGGTAAGACTGAAGCTTTCTTT. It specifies CATSRANSGKTEAFF.

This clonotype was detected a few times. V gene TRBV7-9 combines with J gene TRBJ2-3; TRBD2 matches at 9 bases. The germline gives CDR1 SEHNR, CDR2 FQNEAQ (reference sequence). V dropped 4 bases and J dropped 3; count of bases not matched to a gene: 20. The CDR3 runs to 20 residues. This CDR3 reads CASSSPRAASGIAMTDTQYF. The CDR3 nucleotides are TGTGCCAGCAGCTCCCCCCGCGCGGCTAGCGGGATTGCTATGACAGATACGCAGTATTTT.

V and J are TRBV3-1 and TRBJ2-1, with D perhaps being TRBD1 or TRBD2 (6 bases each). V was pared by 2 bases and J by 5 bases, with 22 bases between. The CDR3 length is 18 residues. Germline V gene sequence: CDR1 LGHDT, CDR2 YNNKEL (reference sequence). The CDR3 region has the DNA TGTGCCAGCAGCCAATCCCCCTTGTTGGGGGGCTACCACAATGAGCAGTTCTTC. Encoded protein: CASSQSPLLGGYHNEQFF.

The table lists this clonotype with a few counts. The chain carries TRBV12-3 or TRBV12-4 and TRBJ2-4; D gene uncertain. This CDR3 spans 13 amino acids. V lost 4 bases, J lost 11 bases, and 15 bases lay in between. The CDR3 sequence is CASSSAGFFVQYF. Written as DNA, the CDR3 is TGTGCCAGCAGTTCCGCCGGTTTTTTCGTTCAGTACTTC.

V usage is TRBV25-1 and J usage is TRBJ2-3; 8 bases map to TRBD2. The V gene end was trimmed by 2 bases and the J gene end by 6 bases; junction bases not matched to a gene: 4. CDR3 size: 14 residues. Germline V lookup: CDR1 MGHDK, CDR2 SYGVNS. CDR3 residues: CASSERASGDTQYF. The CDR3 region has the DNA TGTGCCAGCAGTGAACGGGCTAGCGGGGATACGCAGTATTTT. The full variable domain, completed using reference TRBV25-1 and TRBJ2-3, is EADIYQTPRYLVIGTGKKITLECSQTMGHDKMYWYQQDPGMELHLIHYSYGVNSTEKGDLSSESTVSRIRTEHFPLTLESARPSHTSQYLCASSERASGDTQYFGPGTRLTVL.

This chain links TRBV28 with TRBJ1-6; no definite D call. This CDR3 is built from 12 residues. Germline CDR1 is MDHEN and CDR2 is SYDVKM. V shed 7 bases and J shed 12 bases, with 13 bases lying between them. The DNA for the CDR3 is TGTGCCAGCACCACTTCTTTTCGACCCCTCCACTTT. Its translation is CASTTSFRPLHF.

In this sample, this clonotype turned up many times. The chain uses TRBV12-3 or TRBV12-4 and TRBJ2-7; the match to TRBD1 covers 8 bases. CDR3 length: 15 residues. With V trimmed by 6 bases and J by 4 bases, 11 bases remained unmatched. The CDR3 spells CASRLRAGGQYEQYF. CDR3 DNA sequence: TGTGCCAGCAGACTCCGCGCAGGGGGCCAGTACGAGCAGTACTTC.

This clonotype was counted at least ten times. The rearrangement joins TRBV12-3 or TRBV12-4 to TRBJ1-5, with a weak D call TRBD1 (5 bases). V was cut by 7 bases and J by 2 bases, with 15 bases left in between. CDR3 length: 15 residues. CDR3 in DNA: TGTGCCAGCACCCCGACCAGCAGGGGCAATCAGCCCCAGCATTTT. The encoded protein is CASTPTSRGNQPQHF.